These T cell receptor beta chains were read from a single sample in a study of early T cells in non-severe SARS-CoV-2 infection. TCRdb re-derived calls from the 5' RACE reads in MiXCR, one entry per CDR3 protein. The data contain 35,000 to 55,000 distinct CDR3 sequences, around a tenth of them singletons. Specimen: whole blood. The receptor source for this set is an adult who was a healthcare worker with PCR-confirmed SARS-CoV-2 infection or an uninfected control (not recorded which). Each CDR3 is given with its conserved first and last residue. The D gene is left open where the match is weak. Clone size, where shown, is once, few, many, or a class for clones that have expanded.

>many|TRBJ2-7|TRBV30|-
TGTGCCTGGAGTGAGGACAGCTTCTCCTACGAGCAGTACTTC
CAWSEDSFSYEQYF
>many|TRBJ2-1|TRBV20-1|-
TGCAGTGCTAAGGCAGACAATGAGCAGTTCTTC
CSAKADNEQFF
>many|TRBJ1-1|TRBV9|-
TGTGCCAGCAGCGTATCAGGCAGGACTGAAGCTTTCTTT
CASSVSGRTEAFF
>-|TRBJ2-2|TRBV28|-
TGTGCCAGCAGGAACCGACAGGAACTGAACACCGGGGAGCTGTTTTTT
CASRNRQELNTGELFF
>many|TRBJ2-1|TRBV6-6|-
TGTGCCAGCAGTTACGCGGTTTACAATGAGCAGTTCTTC
CASSYAVYNEQFF
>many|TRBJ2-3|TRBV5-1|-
TGCGCCAGCAGCTTAGAGGCCATCACAGATACGCAGTATTTT
CASSLEAITDTQYF
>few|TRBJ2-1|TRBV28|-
TGTGCCAGCAGTTTGACAGACAGACCATCCTACAATGAGCAGTTCTTC
CASSLTDRPSYNEQFF
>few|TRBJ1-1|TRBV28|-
TGTGCCAGCAGTCTGACAGTCCGATTGGAAGCTTTCTTT
CASSLTVRLEAFF
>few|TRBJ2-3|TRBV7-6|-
TGTGCCAGCAGCTTAGCTCAGGGAGATACGCAGTATTTT
CASSLAQGDTQYF
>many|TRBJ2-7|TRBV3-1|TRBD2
TGTGCCAGCAGCCGCACCCGGGGGCGGGAGGCGGTATGGCAGTACTTC
CASSRTRGREAVWQYF
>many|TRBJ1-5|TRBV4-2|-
TGTGCCAGCAGCCTGGGGGAGAATCAGCCCCAGCATTTT
CASSLGENQPQHF
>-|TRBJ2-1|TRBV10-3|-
TGTGCCATCAGTGCTTCGGACAATGAGCAGTTCTTC
CAISASDNEQFF
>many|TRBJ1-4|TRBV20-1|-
TGCAGTGCCCCGACAGTACCAGTCGGTGAAAAACTGTTTTTT
CSAPTVPVGEKLFF
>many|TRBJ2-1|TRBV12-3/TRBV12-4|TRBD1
TGTGCCAGCAGTTTAACGGACAGGGGATACAATGAGCAGTTCTTC
CASSLTDRGYNEQFF
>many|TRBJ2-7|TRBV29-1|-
TGCAGCGTTGTGTTCAGATCCTACGAGCAGTACTTC
CSVVFRSYEQYF
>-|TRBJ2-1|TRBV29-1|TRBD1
TGCAGCGTGATGGGACAGAGCCAGTCCTACAATGAGCAGTTCTTC
CSVMGQSQSYNEQFF
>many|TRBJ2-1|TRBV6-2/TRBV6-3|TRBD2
TGTGCCAGTCGACAGACGGGACTAGGGAGCGGTGAGCAGTTCTTC
CASRQTGLGSGEQFF
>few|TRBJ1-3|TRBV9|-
TGTGCCAGCAGCTCTGGAGGCGGAAACACCATATATTTT
CASSSGGGNTIYF
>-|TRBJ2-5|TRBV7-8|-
TGTGCCAGCAGCTTTGACCTCCAAGAGACCCAGTACTTC
CASSFDLQETQYF
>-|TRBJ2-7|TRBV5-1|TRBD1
TGCGCCAGCAGCTTGGAAGGGACAGCTCTCTACGAGCAGTACTTC
CASSLEGTALYEQYF
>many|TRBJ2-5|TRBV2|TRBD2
TGTGCCAGCAGTGGGTCTAGCGGGACCCAGTACTTC
CASSGSSGTQYF
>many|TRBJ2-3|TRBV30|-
TGTGCTTCTGGGTGGTTGACAGATACGCAGTATTTT
CASGWLTDTQYF
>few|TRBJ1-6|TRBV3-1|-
TGTGCCAGCAGCCAAGATAAGGGGGGGTGGAATTCACCCCTCCACTTT
CASSQDKGGWNSPLHF
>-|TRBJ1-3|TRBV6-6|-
TGTGCCAGCAGTTACTCCCCCGAAGCCCTGATATATTTT
CASSYSPEALIYF
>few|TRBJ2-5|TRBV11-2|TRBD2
TGTGCCAGCAGCTTAAGAACTAGCGGAAAAGAGACCCAGTACTTC
CASSLRTSGKETQYF
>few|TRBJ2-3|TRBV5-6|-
TGTGCCAGCAGCTCACATCTGAGCACAGATACGCAGTATTTT
CASSSHLSTDTQYF
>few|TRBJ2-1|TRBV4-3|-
TGCGCCAGCAGCCAGGGATACCGGTACAATGAGCAGTTCTTC
CASSQGYRYNEQFF
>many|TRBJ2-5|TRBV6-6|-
TGTGCCAGCAGTAATTGGAACCAAGAGACCCAGTACTTC
CASSNWNQETQYF
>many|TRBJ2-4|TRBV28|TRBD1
TGTGCCAGCAGTTTTCCCCATGGACAGGGATCATTAGCCAAAAACATTCAGTACTTC
CASSFPHGQGSLAKNIQYF
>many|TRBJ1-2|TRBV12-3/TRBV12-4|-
TGTGCCAGCACCCTGGGACAAGGTAGCCTCTATGGCTACACCTTC
CASTLGQGSLYGYTF
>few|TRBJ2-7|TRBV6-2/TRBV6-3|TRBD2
TGTGCCAGCCGCCCGGGACTAGCGCTTCGCGAGCAGTACTTC
CASRPGLALREQYF
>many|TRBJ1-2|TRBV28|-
TGTGCCAGCAGTCTTCTCGCCAGGGGCTATGGCTACACCTTC
CASSLLARGYGYTF
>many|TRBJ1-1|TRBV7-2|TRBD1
TGTGCCAGCAGCACTCTGGGACAGGGCACTGAAGCTTTCTTT
CASSTLGQGTEAFF
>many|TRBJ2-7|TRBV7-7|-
TGTGCCAGCAGTTTTGGGAGCACCTACGAGCAGTACTTC
CASSFGSTYEQYF
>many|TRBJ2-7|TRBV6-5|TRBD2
TGTGCCAGCAGTTACAGTGCCCTAGCGGGATTCTACGAGCAGTACTTC
CASSYSALAGFYEQYF
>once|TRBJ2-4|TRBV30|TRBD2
TGTGCCTGGAGTGTACCCCCGGCCCCGGGGGGCTTC
CAWSVPPAPGGF
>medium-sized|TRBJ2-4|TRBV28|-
TGTGCCAGCCAGCAGAGGAACATTCAGTACTTC
CASQQRNIQYF
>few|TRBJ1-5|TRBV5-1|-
TGCGCCAGCAATCGGACTGCGAGGGATCAGCCCCAGCATTTT
CASNRTARDQPQHF
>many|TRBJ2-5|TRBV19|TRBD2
TGTGCCAGTACCTCGCGGGGGTCGGAGACCCAGTACTTC
CASTSRGSETQYF
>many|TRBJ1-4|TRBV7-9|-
TGTGCCAGCAGCGAGGGAGCAGGGCTTAATGAAAAACTGTTTTTT
CASSEGAGLNEKLFF
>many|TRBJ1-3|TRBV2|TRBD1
TGTGCCAGCAGTGGCGGACAGGGGAACTCTGGAAACACCATATATTTT
CASSGGQGNSGNTIYF
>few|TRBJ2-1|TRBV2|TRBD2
TGTGCCAGCAGCATTACTAGCGGTGAGCAGTTCTTC
CASSITSGEQFF
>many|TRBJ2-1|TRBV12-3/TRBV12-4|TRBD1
TGTGCCAGCAGTTTACGGCCTGACAGGGGAGGCAGCTTC
CASSLRPDRGGSF
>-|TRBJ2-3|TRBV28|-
TGTGCCAGCAGTGCCCCGGTCTCAGATACGCAGTATTTT
CASSAPVSDTQYF
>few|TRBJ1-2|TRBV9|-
TGTGCCAGCAGCGTCCAGGACAGAGCTAACTATGGCTACACCTTC
CASSVQDRANYGYTF
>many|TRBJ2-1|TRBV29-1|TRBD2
TGCAGCGTTCTATTGGGAGGGGAGTTCTTC
CSVLLGGEFF
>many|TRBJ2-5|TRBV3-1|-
TGTGCCAGCAGCCACTTCGAGGGGAGCTTCGGCCTTCAAGAGACCCAGTACTTC
CASSHFEGSFGLQETQYF
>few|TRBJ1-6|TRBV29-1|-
TGCAGCGCGGCGGCAGGGCCTACCTCACCCCTCCACTTT
CSAAAGPTSPLHF
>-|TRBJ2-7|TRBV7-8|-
TGTGCCAGCAGCTTACGACAGGGACTCTACGAGCAGTACTTC
CASSLRQGLYEQYF
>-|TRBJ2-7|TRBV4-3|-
TGCGCCAGCAGCCAAGATTACAGGGCTTCCTACGAGCAGTACTTC
CASSQDYRASYEQYF
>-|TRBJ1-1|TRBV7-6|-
TGTGCCAGCAGCTTTATTGGGACTGAAGCTTTCTTT
CASSFIGTEAFF
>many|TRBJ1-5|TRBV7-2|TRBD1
TGTGCCAGCAGCTCGCGGACAGGGATTCAGCCCCAGCATTTT
CASSSRTGIQPQHF
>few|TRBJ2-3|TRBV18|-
TGTACCAGCTCACCAGGGACAACAGATACGCAGTATTTT
CTSSPGTTDTQYF